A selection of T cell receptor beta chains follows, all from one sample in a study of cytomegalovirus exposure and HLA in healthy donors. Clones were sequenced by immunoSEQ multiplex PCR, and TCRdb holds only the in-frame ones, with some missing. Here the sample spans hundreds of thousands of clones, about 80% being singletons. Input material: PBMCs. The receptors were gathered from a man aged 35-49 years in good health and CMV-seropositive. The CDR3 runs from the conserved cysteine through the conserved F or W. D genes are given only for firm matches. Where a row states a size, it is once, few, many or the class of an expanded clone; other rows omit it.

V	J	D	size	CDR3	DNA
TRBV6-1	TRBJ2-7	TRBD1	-	CASSGETGGPYEQYF	TGTGCCAGCAGTGGAGAGACAGGGGGCCCCTACGAGCAGTACTTC
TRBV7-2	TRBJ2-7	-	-	CASSFEGASYEQYF	TGTGCCAGCAGCTTCGAAGGGGCCTCCTACGAGCAGTACTTC
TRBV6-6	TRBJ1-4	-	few	CASSAQGGYEKLFF	TGTGCCAGCAGTGCACAGGGAGGGTATGAAAAACTGTTTTTT
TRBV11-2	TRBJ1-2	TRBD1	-	CASSLLVTGDGYTF	TGTGCCAGCAGCTTGCTCGTGACAGGGGACGGCTACACCTTC
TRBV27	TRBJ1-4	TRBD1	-	CASSDRGGNEKLFF	TGTGCCAGCAGTGACAGGGGGGGAAATGAAAAACTGTTTTTT
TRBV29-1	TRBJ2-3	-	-	CSVGEVDTQYF	TGCAGCGTTGGCGAGGTAGATACGCAGTATTTT
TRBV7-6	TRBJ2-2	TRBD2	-	CASSEALAGVTGELFF	TGTGCCAGCAGCGAAGCGCTAGCGGGAGTTACCGGGGAGCTGTTTTTT
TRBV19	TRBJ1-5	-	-	CASSYFRQPQHF	TGTGCCAGTAGTTATTTTCGTCAGCCCCAGCATTTT
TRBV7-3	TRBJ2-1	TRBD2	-	CASSLAGGPNEQFF	TGTGCCAGCAGCTTAGCGGGAGGGCCCAATGAGCAGTTCTTC
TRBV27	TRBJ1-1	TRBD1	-	CASSPLLDRETEAFF	TGTGCCAGCAGTCCCCTATTGGACAGGGAAACTGAAGCTTTCTTT
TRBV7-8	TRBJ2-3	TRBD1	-	CASSTVPAGGITDTQYF	TGTGCCAGCAGCACGGTCCCTGCAGGGGGCATCACAGATACGCAGTATTTT
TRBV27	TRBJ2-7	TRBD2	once	CASSLGLAYEQYF	TGTGCCAGCAGTTTAGGACTAGCCTACGAGCAGTACTTC
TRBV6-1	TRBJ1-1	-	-	CASSAQEGTEAFF	TGTGCCAGCAGTGCGCAGGAGGGCACTGAAGCTTTCTTT
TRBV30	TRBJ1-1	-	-	CAWSTGPNTEAFF	TGTGCCTGGAGTACAGGGCCGAACACTGAAGCTTTCTTT
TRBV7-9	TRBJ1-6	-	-	CASSLGQSPLHF	TGTGCCAGCAGCTTAGGTCAATCACCCCTCCACTTT
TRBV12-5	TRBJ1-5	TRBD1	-	CASGVAGGGNQPQHF	TGTGCTAGTGGTGTGGCAGGGGGTGGCAATCAGCCCCAGCATTTT
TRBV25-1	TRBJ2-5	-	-	CASLGLPRETQYF	TGTGCCAGCCTGGGACTCCCGAGGGAGACCCAGTACTTC
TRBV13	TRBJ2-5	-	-	CASSLGGTLETQYF	TGTGCCAGCAGCTTAGGAGGGACTTTAGAGACCCAGTACTTC
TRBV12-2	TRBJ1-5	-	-	CASRLRPPGRDQPQHF	TGTGCAAGTCGCTTACGCCCCCCGGGGAGGGATCAGCCCCAGCATTTT
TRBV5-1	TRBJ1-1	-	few	CASTWSGNTEAFF	TGCGCCAGCACCTGGTCCGGGAACACTGAAGCTTTCTTT
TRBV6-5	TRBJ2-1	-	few	CASSYPPTTFF	TGTGCCAGCAGTTACCCCCCGACTACCTTCTTC
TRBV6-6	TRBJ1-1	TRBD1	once	CASRTPDRGAVEAFF	TGTGCCAGCAGAACGCCGGACAGGGGCGCTGTCGAAGCTTTCTTT
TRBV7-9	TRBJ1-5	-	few	CASSLGQVHQPQHF	TGTGCCAGCAGCTTAGGTCAGGTTCATCAGCCCCAGCATTTT
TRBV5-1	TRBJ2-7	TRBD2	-	CASSFGTTYEQYF	TGCGCCAGCAGCTTCGGGACTACCTACGAGCAGTACTTC
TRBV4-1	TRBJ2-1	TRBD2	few	CASSQDGGTSGRNEQFF	TGCGCCAGCAGCCAAGATGGGGGGACTAGCGGGAGAAATGAGCAGTTCTTC
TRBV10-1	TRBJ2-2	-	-	CASSEGVGGAGELFF	TGCGCCAGCAGTGAGGGAGTAGGAGGGGCCGGGGAGCTGTTTTTT
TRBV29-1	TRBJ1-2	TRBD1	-	CSVNPTTGGDGYTF	TGCAGCGTTAACCCAACGACAGGGGGCGATGGCTACACCTTC
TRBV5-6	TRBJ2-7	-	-	CASSSRLERTSHEQYF	TGTGCCAGCAGCTCCCGGTTGGAGCGGACCTCCCACGAGCAGTACTTC
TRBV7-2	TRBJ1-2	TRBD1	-	CASSLSQGGVYGYTF	TGTGCCAGCAGCTTATCTCAAGGGGGCGTCTATGGCTACACCTTC
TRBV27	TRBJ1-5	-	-	CASSSPGEGQPQHF	TGTGCCAGCAGTTCTCCAGGAGAGGGTCAGCCCCAGCATTTT
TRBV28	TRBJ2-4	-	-	CASSFVPGENIQYF	TGTGCCAGCAGTTTTGTCCCGGGGGAAAACATTCAGTACTTC
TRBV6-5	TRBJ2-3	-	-	CASTLGSGGDTQYF	TGTGCCAGCACCTTGGGGTCTGGAGGGGATACGCAGTATTTT
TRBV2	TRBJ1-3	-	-	CASSLDRTNSGNTIYF	TGTGCCAGCAGTCTGGACAGAACAAACTCTGGAAACACCATATATTTT
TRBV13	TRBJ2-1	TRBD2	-	CASSSGLAGKHSNEQFF	TGTGCCAGCAGCTCAGGGCTAGCGGGAAAACATTCCAATGAGCAGTTCTTC
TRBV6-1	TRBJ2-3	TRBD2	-	CASSGVSGRTSGSTDTQYF	TGTGCCAGCAGTGGGGTCTCGGGACGGACTAGCGGAAGCACAGATACGCAGTATTTT
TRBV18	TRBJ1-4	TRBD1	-	CASSPPGQVEKLFF	TGTGCCAGCTCACCACCCGGACAGGTTGAAAAACTGTTTTTT
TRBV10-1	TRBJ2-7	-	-	CASSVSGSYEQYF	TGCGCCAGCAGTGTAAGCGGTTCCTACGAGCAGTACTTC
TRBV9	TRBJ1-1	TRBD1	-	CASSFRDSSTEAFF	TGTGCCAGCAGCTTCCGGGACAGCTCCACTGAAGCTTTCTTT
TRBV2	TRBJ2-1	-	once	CASSEAGRGNEQFF	TGTGCCAGCAGTGAAGCAGGCAGGGGCAATGAGCAGTTCTTC
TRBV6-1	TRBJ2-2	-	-	CASRREVNTGELFF	TGTGCCAGCAGGAGGGAGGTTAACACCGGGGAGCTGTTTTTT
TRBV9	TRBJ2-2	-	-	CASSVTTLNTGELFF	TGTGCCAGCAGCGTGACTACCTTAAACACCGGGGAGCTGTTTTTT
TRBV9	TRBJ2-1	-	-	CASEGVHYNEQFF	TGTGCCAGTGAGGGGGTTCACTACAATGAGCAGTTCTTC
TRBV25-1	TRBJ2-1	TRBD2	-	CASSPGGGEQFF	TGTGCCAGCAGTCCTGGGGGGGGTGAGCAGTTCTTC
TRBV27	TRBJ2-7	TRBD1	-	CASRGQGAREQYF	TGTGCCAGCAGAGGGCAGGGGGCGAGGGAGCAGTACTTC